One sample yielded the 9 T cell receptor beta chains listed below, sequenced in a study of T cells after yellow fever vaccination. TCRdb reanalysed the 5' RACE reads using MiXCR and keeps one entry per CDR3 protein. Among roughly 110,000 distinct CDR3 sequences, roughly 8.9% were seen once, and the ten largest hold over 25%. The specimen was CD8+ T cells sorted from PBMCs, collected 45 days after the yellow fever booster vaccination. The origin of the receptors is a man under 40 who received the YFV17D yellow fever vaccine.

This clonotype was counted many times. The chain is built from TRBV14 and TRBJ2-7; D may be TRBD1 or TRBD2 (5 bases each). Germline values: CDR1 SGHDN, CDR2 FVKESK. V gave up 3 bases and J gave up 7 bases, with 13 bases separating them. This CDR3 is 13 amino acids long. The CDR3 here is CASSQTAGSEQYF. The CDR3 region has the DNA TGTGCCAGCAGCCAGACCGCAGGGAGTGAGCAGTACTTC.

This clonotype was seen repeatedly, ten times or more. The V call is TRBV4-3, the J call TRBJ2-7; unclear D gene. The CDR3 is 14 residues long. Germline CDR1 LGHNA, CDR2 YSLEER. V was trimmed by 1 base and J by 3 bases, leaving 10 bases between them. The CDR3: CASSQGTVRYEQYF. DNA for the CDR3: TGCGCCAGCAGCCAAGGTACCGTTCGCTACGAGCAGTACTTC.

There are a few counts of this clonotype. The chain employs TRBV14 and TRBJ2-5; D unclear. In germline, CDR1 is SGHDN, CDR2 FVKESK. V dropped 3 bases and J dropped 2 bases, with 10 bases sitting between them. There are 14 residues in the CDR3. The CDR3 region is CASSHLGRQETQYF. CDR3 DNA: TGTGCCAGCAGCCATCTGGGCAGACAAGAGACCCAGTACTTC.

Points on this clonotype: A much larger clone lies one base from this, so it may be a read error. V gene TRBV20-1 combines with J gene TRBJ2-7; the match to TRBD2 covers 8 bases. V gave up 5 bases and J gave up 4 bases; unmatched junction bases: 10. Germline values: CDR1 DFQATT, CDR2 SNEGSKA (reference sequence). This CDR3 is built from 14 residues. CDR3 DNA sequence: TGCAGTGCTTCCGAAGCACTAGCGGCTTACGAGCAGTACTTC. Protein sequence: CSASEALAAYEQYF.

This clonotype was counted many times. V and J are TRBV7-2 and TRBJ2-7; 9 positions agree with TRBD2. This CDR3 comprises 14 residues. The ends lost 0 bases at V and 7 bases at J; junction bases unmatched: 4. CDR1 and CDR2 (germline): SGHTA, FQGNSA. The CDR3 protein is CASSLASGSLEQYF. CDR3 sequence (DNA): TGTGCCAGCAGCTTAGCTAGCGGGAGTTTGGAGCAGTACTTC.

This clonotype was counted at least ten times. The chain uses TRBV20-1 and TRBJ2-3; the D gene is possibly TRBD1 (6 bases). Per germline, CDR1 DFQATT and CDR2 SNEGSKA (reference sequence). V shed 5 bases and J shed 3 bases, with 15 bases lying between them. This CDR3 has 14 amino acids. CDR3 amino acids: CSASPGTLTDTQYF. The CDR3 coding sequence is TGCAGTGCTTCCCCCGGGACACTTACAGATACGCAGTATTTT.

The gene calls are TRBV4-3 and TRBJ2-6; the match to TRBD1 covers 8 bases. CDR3 length equals 17 residues. Germline trimming cut 1 base from V and 7 bases from J; bases unmatched to any gene: 9. Germline V gene lookup returns CDR1 LGHNA and CDR2 YSLEER. The CDR3 DNA reads as TGCGCCAGCAGCCAAGCCCCGGGACAGGTTGGTGCCAACGTCCTGACTTTC. Protein product: CASSQAPGQVGANVLTF.

This clonotype was counted many times. The genes are TRBV7-2 and TRBJ2-7, with D possibly TRBD2 on 6 matching bases. The V gene's germline CDR1 is SGHTA and CDR2 FQGNSA. The V gene lost 1 base and the J gene lost 0 bases, with 13 bases spanning the gap. The CDR3 is 16 amino acids. The CDR3, as DNA: TGTGCCAGCAGCTTAGTGGAGGGAAGGAGCTCCTACGAGCAGTACTTC. Protein sequence: CASSLVEGRSSYEQYF.

This clonotype was detected only a few times. The rearrangement uses TRBV7-2 and TRBJ2-3, with D perhaps TRBD2 (6 bases). CDR3 size: 15 residues. Trimming pared 5 bases from V and 4 bases from J, leaving 16 bases between. Germline values: CDR1 SGHTA, CDR2 FQGNSA. The CDR3 loop reads CASSGPGDIADTQYF. Written as DNA, the CDR3 is TGTGCCAGCAGCGGACCGGGAGATATCGCAGATACGCAGTATTTT.